This is a list of T cell receptor beta chains from one sample in a study of early T cells in non-severe SARS-CoV-2 infection. MiXCR, run by TCRdb on the 5' RACE reads, gives a single entry per CDR3 protein. The profile covers more than 65,000 distinct CDR3 sequences, with 9.5% to 15% appearing a single time and 2.7% taken by the ten largest. This sample comprised whole blood, obtained at baseline. The source of these receptors is an adult who was a healthcare worker with PCR-confirmed SARS-CoV-2 infection or an uninfected control (not recorded which). Each CDR3 is given with its conserved first and last residue. Fields, in order: D gene, clone size, J gene, V gene, CDR3 DNA, CDR3 protein. A D gene is named only where the DNA matches it firmly. Clone size is given for some rows only: seen once, a few or many times, or a class if the clone is expanded.

- | many | TRBJ2-1 | TRBV5-4 | TGTGCCAGCAGCTGGACGGGGGCCTCCTACAATGAGCAGTTCTTC | CASSWTGASYNEQFF
TRBD1 | few | TRBJ1-2 | TRBV5-1 | TGCGCCAGCAGCTTTCGGGACAGGGAAGGGGAAGGCTACACCTTC | CASSFRDREGEGYTF
- | many | TRBJ2-2 | TRBV2 | TGTGCCAGCAGTGAATCCAGCATAATAATCGGGGAGCTGTTTTTT | CASSESSIIIGELFF
TRBD1 | few | TRBJ2-7 | TRBV20-1 | TGCAGTGCTAGAGATATAGGACAGGGGCCCTACGAGCAGTACTTC | CSARDIGQGPYEQYF
- | few | TRBJ1-5 | TRBV5-8 | TGTGCCAGCAGTAAGGACGGAAATCAGCCCCAGCATTTT | CASSKDGNQPQHF
TRBD1 | - | TRBJ1-5 | TRBV4-1 | TGCGCCAGCAGCCCAACAGGGGAGGTGAATCAGCCCCAGCATTTT | CASSPTGEVNQPQHF
- | few | TRBJ2-1 | TRBV7-8 | TGTGCCAGCAGCTTAGCGGGGGCAGGGTATGAGCAGTTCTTC | CASSLAGAGYEQFF
- | - | TRBJ1-6 | TRBV6-5 | TGTGCCAGCAGTTACTCCGGAACGAGCTCCTATAATTCACCCCTCCACTTT | CASSYSGTSSYNSPLHF
- | - | TRBJ2-1 | TRBV3-1 | TGTGCCAGCGAAACCTGGGGTCCGCCCTATGAGCAGTTCTTC | CASETWGPPYEQFF
TRBD2 | - | TRBJ2-7 | TRBV28 | TGTGCCAGCAGTCTTGGGGGGGGTCCACACTACGAGCAGTACTTC | CASSLGGGPHYEQYF
- | - | TRBJ2-1 | TRBV29-1 | TGCAGCGTTGTAGGGGGGGGCCGGAGCTCCTACAATGAGCAGTTCTTC | CSVVGGGRSSYNEQFF
TRBD2 | - | TRBJ2-7 | TRBV6-6 | TGTGCCAGCAGTTACTCGAGAGAGGCAGGGACTAACTACGAGCAGTACTTC | CASSYSREAGTNYEQYF
TRBD2 | few | TRBJ2-5 | TRBV27 | TGTGCCAGCAGTTTATCGAGCGGGGGGGCTTCTCCGTTACAAGAGACCCAGTACTTC | CASSLSSGGASPLQETQYF
TRBD1 | - | TRBJ1-2 | TRBV28 | TGTGCCAGCGAAGGACAGGAAGGCGGCTACACCTTC | CASEGQEGGYTF
- | - | TRBJ2-3 | TRBV10-3 | TGTGCCACCGCTCCCTTCACAGATACGCAGTATTTT | CATAPFTDTQYF
- | - | TRBJ1-4 | TRBV2 | TGTGCCAGCAGATCCGCAGGGCCCCTTAATGAAAAACTGTTTTTT | CASRSAGPLNEKLFF
- | - | TRBJ2-3 | TRBV7-9 | TGTGCCACCCGGGGCGAGGAAGATACGCAGTATTTT | CATRGEEDTQYF
- | few | TRBJ2-5 | TRBV6-5 | TGTGCCAGCAGTTATGGTAGCGGAAAAGAGACCCAGTACTTC | CASSYGSGKETQYF
- | many | TRBJ2-5 | TRBV5-4 | TGTGCCAGCAGCCCCGGTGGCCAAGAGACCCAGTACTTC | CASSPGGQETQYF
- | few | TRBJ2-1 | TRBV6-2/TRBV6-3 | TGTGCCAGCAGTTTAAAGGTCACCTACAATGAGCAGTTCTTC | CASSLKVTYNEQFF
TRBD1 | - | TRBJ1-6 | TRBV20-1 | TGCAGTGCTAGGACAGGGAATTCACCCCTCCACTTT | CSARTGNSPLHF
TRBD1 | few | TRBJ1-6 | TRBV20-1 | TGCAGTGCCATAACGGGGACAGGGTCTCCACCCCTCCACTTT | CSAITGTGSPPLHF
- | - | TRBJ2-1 | TRBV21-1 | TGTGCCAGCACCTCGGAAGGAGGGAGCTTTAATGAGCAGTTCTTC | CASTSEGGSFNEQFF
- | - | TRBJ1-6 | TRBV12-3/TRBV12-4 | TGTGCCAGCAGTCCCGGCGCAGGGAGGTCCTATAATTCACCCCTCCACTTT | CASSPGAGRSYNSPLHF
- | few | TRBJ2-1 | TRBV12-3/TRBV12-4 | TGTGCCAGCAGCAGAACTACAGAGCAGTTCTTC | CASSRTTEQFF
- | few | TRBJ1-1 | TRBV7-3 | TGTGCCAGCAGCTCTTATGTGAGGAACACTGAAGCTTTCTTT | CASSSYVRNTEAFF
- | - | TRBJ2-6 | TRBV4-3 | TGCGCCAGCAGCCATAGGGTTGCCGGGGCCAACGTCCTGACTTTC | CASSHRVAGANVLTF
- | - | TRBJ1-3 | TRBV28 | TGTGCCAGCAGTCGAACCTCCTCTGGAAACACCATATATTTT | CASSRTSSGNTIYF
- | - | TRBJ1-1 | TRBV5-5 | TGTGCCAGCAGCGCCGACCTTTACACTGAAGCTTTCTTT | CASSADLYTEAFF